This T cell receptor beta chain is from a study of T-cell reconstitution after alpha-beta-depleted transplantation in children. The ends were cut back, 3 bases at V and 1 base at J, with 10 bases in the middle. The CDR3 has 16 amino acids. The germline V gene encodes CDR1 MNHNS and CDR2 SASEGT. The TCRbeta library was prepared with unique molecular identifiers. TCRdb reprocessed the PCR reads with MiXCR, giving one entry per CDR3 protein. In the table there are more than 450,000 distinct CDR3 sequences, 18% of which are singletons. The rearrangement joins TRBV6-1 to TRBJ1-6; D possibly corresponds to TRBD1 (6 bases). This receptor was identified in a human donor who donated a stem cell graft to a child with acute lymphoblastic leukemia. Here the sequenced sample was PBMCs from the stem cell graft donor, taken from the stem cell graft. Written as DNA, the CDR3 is TGTGCCAGCAGTGACGCTGACAGGTCCTATAATTCACCCCTCCACTTT. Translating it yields CASSDADRSYNSPLHF.